This T cell receptor (beta chain) was recovered during a study of blood T cell repertoires in COVID-19. This clone was detected only a few times. In the original processing: Reference gene primer amplification yielded estimated nucleated cell counts. The method was immunoSEQ multiplex PCR; TCRdb's version includes in-frame clones alone and lacks a portion of them. V, J and clone size were drawn from that table, and D and trimming were deduced from the DNA. Of around 500,000 clones listed, 75% to 90% are singletons. Participants spanned ages 18 to 89 years and resided in about 25 US areas. Clinical history reported by participants formed the basis on which cohorts were assigned. Two negative PCRs, clearance, or symptom resolution had been documented for recovered Cohort 3 donors. The CDR3 contains 16 residues. Germline V CDR1 and CDR2: SGHVS, FNYEAQ. After removal of 5 bases from V and 5 bases from J, the junction contained 11 bases not matched to a gene.

This sequence joins TRBV7-6 and TRBJ2-3; 9 bases are shared with TRBD2. This TCR derives from a woman aged 55 to 70 who had recovered from COVID-19. The sequenced sample consisted of PBMCs or T cells enriched from blood (not recorded which). This CDR3 is CASSTLSGGPGDTQYF. The CDR3 nucleotides read TGTGCCAGCAGCACCCTTAGCGGGGGCCCTGGAGATACGCAGTATTTT.